These 29 T cell receptor beta chains came from one sample sequenced in a study of OX40 agonist ivuxolimab in advanced cancers. The data were produced by immunoSEQ multiplex PCR, yet TCRdb's version contains in-frame clones alone and is incomplete. This sample has 55,000 to 75,000 clones, with 82% found just once. The input for sequencing was CD4+ or CD8+ T cells sorted from blood, taken in a trial of the OX40 agonist ivuxolimab. The receptors derive from an adult with an advanced solid tumor such as melanoma, head and neck, liver or kidney cancer.

CDR3 sequence: CASSVGTSNTEAFF. Here the CDR3 DNA reads TGTGCCAGCAGCGTAGGGACAAGTAACACTGAAGCTTTCTTT. The chain uses TRBV9 and TRBJ1-1, with D perhaps matching TRBD1 (5 bases). CDR1 and CDR2 (germline): SGDLS, YYNGEE. Trimming cost V 0 bases and J 2 bases, with 8 bases left between them. This CDR3 contains 14 residues.

The chain employs TRBV2 and TRBJ1-4, with D possibly being TRBD1 (5 bases). The V gene's germline CDR1 is SNHLY and CDR2 FYNNEI. Trimming stripped 6 bases from V and 7 bases from J, with 15 bases between. The CDR3 extends over 14 amino acids. As DNA, the CDR3 is TGTGCCAGCAGAGGGACTTCTTACGGTGAAAAACTGTTTTTT. Protein product: CASRGTSYGEKLFF.

This chain joins TRBV5-1 and TRBJ1-4; the D gene is possibly TRBD1 (6 bases). CDR1 is SGHRS and CDR2 is YFSETQ in the germline V gene. CDR3 length: 14 residues. The V and J ends lost 5 bases and 0 bases respectively, with 8 bases between them. In nucleotides, the CDR3 is TGCGCCAGCAGATGGACAGCAACTAATGAAAAACTGTTTTTT. Residues: CASRWTATNEKLFF.

This chain uses TRBV10-3 with TRBJ2-2; 8 bases fit TRBD1. The J segment lost 4 bases and the V segment lost 6 bases, leaving 1 base of the junction unmatched. The CDR3 loop spans 13 amino acids. The germline gives CDR1 ENHRY, CDR2 SYGVKD. CDR3: CAIRQGATGELFF. The CDR3 DNA reads TGTGCCATCAGGCAGGGGGCCACCGGGGAGCTGTTTTTT.

The gene calls are TRBV11-3 and TRBJ2-1; 11 bases agree with TRBD2. The trim removed 0 bases at V and 6 bases at J, leaving 7 bases unmatched. Germline CDR1 and CDR2: SGHNT and YENEEA. The CDR3 runs to 17 residues. CDR3 in DNA: TGTGCCAGCAGCTTAGACCTCACTAGCGGGGGCTTCAATGAGCAGTTCTTC. Amino acid sequence: CASSLDLTSGGFNEQFF. The whole variable domain, remainder taken from reference TRBV11-3 and TRBJ2-1, is EAGVVQSPRYKIIEKKQPVAFWCNPISGHNTLYWYLQNLGQGPELLIRYENEEAVDDSQLPKDRFSAERLKGVDSTLKIQPAELGDSAVYLCASSLDLTSGGFNEQFFGPGTRLTVL.

The chain recombines TRBV29-1 with TRBJ2-7, with D possibly being TRBD2 (6 bases). This CDR3 contains 14 residues. Trimming removed 7 bases from V and 6 bases from J, with 22 bases in between. Germline-derived CDR1 and CDR2 are SQVTM and ANQGSEA. The CDR3 reads CSAVAGPTHGEQYF. The DNA of the CDR3 is TGCAGCGCCGTGGCGGGGCCAACCCATGGCGAGCAGTACTTC.

The rearrangement uses TRBV29-1 and TRBJ2-3; D gene unclear. This CDR3 has 16 residues. Germline V gene data show CDR1 as SQVTM and CDR2 as ANQGSEA. V was pared by 7 bases and J by 5 bases, with 25 bases between. Written as DNA, the CDR3 is TGCAGCGCCGTTTCCAGGCTTCTCGTGGGGTTAGATACGCAGTATTTT. Protein: CSAVSRLLVGLDTQYF.

The rearrangement uses TRBV5-1 and TRBJ2-1; no reliable D call. The germline CDR1 and CDR2 sequences are SGHRS and YFSETQ. There are 13 residues in the CDR3. The germline V and J ends were trimmed by 5 bases and 5 bases, with 11 bases remaining between them. CDR3 sequence: CASRPTTNNEQFF. For the CDR3, the DNA is TGCGCCAGCAGACCCACAACCAACAATGAGCAGTTCTTC.

This chain uses TRBV7-9 with TRBJ1-1; possibly TRBD1 for D (6 bases). The CDR3 covers 13 residues. The V end lost 3 bases, the J end lost 3 bases, and 8 bases lay between the germline ends. From germline, CDR1 is SEHNR and CDR2 FQNEAQ (reference sequence). The CDR3 region has the DNA TGTGCCAGCAGCTTTCCAGGGGACACTGAAGCTTTCTTT. Protein sequence: CASSFPGDTEAFF.

The chain employs TRBV2 and TRBJ1-5, with D tentatively TRBD1 (5 bases). The V end lost 8 bases, the J end lost 7 bases, and 12 bases lay between the germline ends. From germline, CDR1 is SNHLY and CDR2 FYNNEI. The CDR3 runs 12 residues. The DNA of the CDR3 is TGTGCCAGCGGGACTTCCGGGCAGCCCCAGCATTTT. Its protein is CASGTSGQPQHF.

The V call is TRBV30, the J call TRBJ1-1; possibly TRBD1 for D (6 bases). The CDR3 loop spans 11 amino acids. V dropped 5 bases and J dropped 8 bases, with 12 bases sitting between them. Germline V gives CDR1 GTSNPN, CDR2 SVGIG (reference sequence). CDR3 region: CAWAQGSEAFF. CDR3 sequence (DNA): TGTGCCTGGGCACAGGGTTCCGAAGCTTTCTTT.

The J gene is TRBJ1-1, the V gene TRBV5-6; the D is unclear. Trimming removed 5 bases from V and 3 bases from J, with 14 bases in between. The CDR3 loop spans 14 amino acids. CDR1 SGHDT and CDR2 YYEEEE come from the germline V gene. CDR3: CASRGYNSDTEAFF. The CDR3 bases are TGTGCCAGCAGGGGGTATAATTCGGACACTGAAGCTTTCTTT.

The chain has TRBV18 and TRBJ1-1; D ambiguous. This CDR3 comprises 15 residues. CDR1 and CDR2 from the germline V gene are KGHSH and LQKENI. Trimming shortened V by 0 bases and J by 3 bases, and 11 bases separated the two germline ends. CDR3 sequence reads: CASSPPYNQDTEAFF. CDR3 coding DNA: TGTGCCAGCTCACCACCCTACAATCAGGACACTGAAGCTTTCTTT.

The V gene is TRBV6-5, the J gene TRBJ2-7; D is perhaps TRBD2 (6 bases). V shed 2 bases and J shed 0 bases, with 14 bases lying between them. This CDR3 comprises 16 residues. CDR1 is MNHEY, CDR2 SVGAGI, per germline. CDR3: CASSYGARDSSYEQYF. For the CDR3, the DNA is TGTGCCAGCAGTTACGGGGCCCGGGACTCCTCCTACGAGCAGTACTTC.

This rearrangement joins TRBV5-8 to TRBJ2-4, with D uncertain. The germline gives CDR1 SGHTS, CDR2 YDEGEE. V was shortened by 0 bases and J by 0 bases, with 7 bases between the two germline ends. The CDR3 runs 15 residues. The CDR3 protein is CASSLVALAKNIQYF. The DNA for the CDR3 is TGTGCCAGCAGCTTGGTAGCCCTAGCCAAAAACATTCAGTACTTC.

CDR3 amino acids: CASSFGTGMVGSTEAFF. As DNA, the CDR3 is TGCGCCAGCAGCTTCGGGACAGGCATGGTTGGTAGCACTGAAGCTTTCTTT. J is TRBJ1-1 and V is TRBV5-1, with 8 bases that match TRBD1. This CDR3 region has 17 residues. The J segment lost 4 bases and the V segment lost 2 bases, leaving 13 bases of the junction unmatched. The germline V gene encodes CDR1 SGHRS and CDR2 YFSETQ.

The V call is TRBV6-5, the J call TRBJ1-2, with TRBD1 matching 7 bases. Unmatched junction bases numbered 5, after V lost 5 bases and J lost 2 bases. This CDR3 has 14 residues. Germline assignment: CDR1 MNHEY and CDR2 SVGAGI. The CDR3 DNA reads TGTGCCAGCAGTGAACGACAGGGAAACTATGGCTACACCTTC. It codes for CASSERQGNYGYTF.

This clone was detected once. The chain uses TRBV7-9 and TRBJ2-7; D may match TRBD1 or TRBD2 (5 bases each). The CDR3 consists of 17 residues. Germline loops: CDR1 SEHNR, CDR2 FQNEAQ (reference sequence). Trimming left V 2 bases short and J 6 bases short, with 23 bases between. CDR3 DNA sequence: TGTGCCAGCAGCTTAAGGTTGGGAAAGGGGAGATTAGGCGAGCAGTACTTC. Translation: CASSLRLGKGRLGEQYF.

The gene calls are TRBV5-4 and TRBJ2-3, with 9 bases aligning to TRBD2. CDR3 length: 16 residues. Unmatched junction bases numbered 6, after V lost 2 bases and J lost 2 bases. The germline gives CDR1 SGHNT, CDR2 YYREEE (reference sequence). CDR3 protein: CASSFPAGGFTDTQYF. The CDR3 DNA reads TGTGCCAGCAGCTTCCCAGCGGGGGGCTTCACAGATACGCAGTATTTT.

This clone was counted only a few times. The chain couples TRBV19 to TRBJ1-2; 7 nucleotides match TRBD1. This CDR3 contains 16 residues. CDR1 LNHDA and CDR2 SQIVND come from the germline V gene (reference sequence). The CDR3 is CASYPSVGQLFYGYTF. The CDR3 DNA reads as TGTGCAAGTTACCCCTCTGTGGGACAGCTTTTTTATGGCTACACCTTC.

In its sample, this clone was seen a few times. The V gene is TRBV6-6, the J gene TRBJ2-5, with D perhaps being TRBD1 or TRBD2 (6 bases each). The germline V and J ends were trimmed by 3 bases and 4 bases, with 12 bases remaining between them. This CDR3 has 14 amino acids. Germline CDR1 MNHNY, CDR2 SVGAGI (reference sequence). This CDR3 reads CASSYVGGGETQYF. CDR3 DNA: TGTGCCAGCAGTTATGTAGGGGGAGGAGAGACCCAGTACTTC.

CDR3 nucleotide sequence: TGTGCCAGCAGTGCCGACAGGGGCTATGGCTACACCTTC. It translates to CASSADRGYGYTF. This sequence joins TRBV6-5 and TRBJ1-2, with 8 positions matching TRBD1. V shed 5 bases, J shed 4 bases, and the junction held 3 bases outside the gene matches. This CDR3 contains 13 residues. CDR1 is MNHEY, CDR2 SVGAGI, per germline.

Only a few counts were recorded for this clone. J is TRBJ1-5 and V is TRBV6-1; maybe TRBD1 (5 bases). CDR3 length: 16 residues. Germline CDR1 MNHNS, CDR2 SASEGT. V was clipped by 2 bases and J by 8 bases, with 19 bases between them. CDR3 amino acids: CASSEPGRVYREPQHF. The CDR3 region has the DNA TGTGCCAGCAGTGAACCGGGACGGGTGTATCGGGAGCCCCAGCATTTT.

This clone has just one count. J is TRBJ2-5 and V is TRBV7-8; D not resolved. CDR3 length: 15 residues. The V end was cut by 3 bases, the J end by 0 bases, with 11 bases between. Per germline, CDR1 SGHVS and CDR2 FQNEAQ. This CDR3 reads CASSFRIGNQETQYF. CDR3 bases: TGTGCCAGCAGCTTTAGGATCGGCAACCAAGAGACCCAGTACTTC.

The chain links TRBV18 to TRBJ1-2; D is unclear. The germline CDR1 and CDR2 sequences are KGHSH and LQKENI. This CDR3 is 15 amino acids long. The V and J ends lost 3 bases and 2 bases respectively, with 13 bases between them. CDR3 in DNA: TGTGCCAGCTCACCGGGTTGGAATGCGAACTATGGCTACACCTTC. It is translated as CASSPGWNANYGYTF. Full variable domain (outside the CDR3, taken from reference TRBV18 and TRBJ1-2): NAGVMQNPRHLVRRRGQEARLRCSPMKGHSHVYWYRQLPEEGLKFMVYLQKENIIDESGMPKERFSAEFPKEGPSILRIQQVVRGDSAAYFCASSPGWNANYGYTFGSGTRLTVV.

With regard to this clone: Other DNA variants within this sample encode the same CDR3. This chain connects TRBV10-3 to TRBJ2-1; D possibly corresponds to TRBD2 (7 bases). CDR3 length: 11 amino acids. With 9 bases removed from V and 7 bases from J, the gap between germline ends came to 10 bases. CDR1 and CDR2 (germline): ENHRY, SYGVKD. CDR3 bases: TGTGCCATGGGAGGGGGGAATGAGCAGTTCTTC. It specifies CAMGGGNEQFF.

The V gene is TRBV7-2, the J gene TRBJ1-1, with a weak D call TRBD1 (6 bases). The CDR3 is 13 amino acids. V lost 5 bases to trimming and J lost 7 bases, with 14 bases between them. CDR1 and CDR2 from the germline V gene are SGHTA and FQGNSA. CDR3 protein: CASSRGPDSEAFF. The CDR3 nucleotides are TGTGCCAGCAGCCGGGGGCCCGACAGTGAAGCTTTCTTT.

V gene TRBV5-1 combines with J gene TRBJ2-2, with D uncertain. Trimming removed 2 bases at V and 3 bases at J, with 14 bases between. The CDR3 runs 16 residues. In germline, CDR1 is SGHRS, CDR2 YFSETQ. CDR3 coding DNA: TGCGCCAGCAGCTTAATCCCCGGAGAGCACACCGGGGAGCTGTTTTTT. This gives the protein CASSLIPGEHTGELFF. The whole variable domain, remainder taken from reference TRBV5-1 and TRBJ2-2, is KAGVTQTPRYLIKTRGQQVTLSCSPISGHRSVSWYQQTPGQGLQFLFEYFSETQRNKGNFPGRFSGRQFSNSRSEMNVSTLELGDSALYLCASSLIPGEHTGELFFGEGSRLTVL.

This chain joins TRBV11-3 and TRBJ2-5; 7 nucleotides match TRBD1. The germline CDR1 and CDR2 sequences are SGHNT and YENEEA. CDR3 length: 16 amino acids. With V trimmed by 1 base and J by 5 bases, 10 bases remained unmatched. The CDR3 DNA is TGTGCCAGCAGCTTAGGTCTCGAGGGGGCATGGGAGACCCAGTACTTC. It translates to CASSLGLEGAWETQYF.